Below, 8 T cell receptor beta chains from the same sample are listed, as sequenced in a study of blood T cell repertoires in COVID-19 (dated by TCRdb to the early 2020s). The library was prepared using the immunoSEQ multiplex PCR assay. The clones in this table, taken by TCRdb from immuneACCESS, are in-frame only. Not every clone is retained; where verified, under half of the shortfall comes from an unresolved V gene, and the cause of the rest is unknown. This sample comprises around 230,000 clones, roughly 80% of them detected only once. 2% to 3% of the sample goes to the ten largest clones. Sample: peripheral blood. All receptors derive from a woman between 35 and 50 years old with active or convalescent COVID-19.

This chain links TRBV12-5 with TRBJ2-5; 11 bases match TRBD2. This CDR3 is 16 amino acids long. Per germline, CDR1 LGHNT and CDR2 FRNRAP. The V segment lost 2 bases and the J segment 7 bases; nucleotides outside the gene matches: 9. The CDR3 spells CASGLSRLAGFGTQYF. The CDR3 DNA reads TGTGCTAGTGGTTTGAGTAGACTAGCGGGGTTCGGGACCCAGTACTTC.

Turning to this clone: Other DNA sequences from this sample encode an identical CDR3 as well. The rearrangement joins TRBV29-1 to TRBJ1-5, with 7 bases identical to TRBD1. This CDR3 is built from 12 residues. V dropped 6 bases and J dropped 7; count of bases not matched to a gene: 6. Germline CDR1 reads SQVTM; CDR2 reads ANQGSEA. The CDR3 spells CSVRQGDQPQHF. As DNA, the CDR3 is TGCAGCGTGCGACAGGGAGACCAGCCCCAGCATTTT.

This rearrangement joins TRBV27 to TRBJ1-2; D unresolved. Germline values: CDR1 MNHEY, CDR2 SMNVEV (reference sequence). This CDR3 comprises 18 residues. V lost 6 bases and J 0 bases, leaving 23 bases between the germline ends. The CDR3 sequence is CASSPFSSVGRSNYGYTF. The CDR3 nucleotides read TGTGCCAGCAGCCCGTTTTCTTCCGTGGGCCGTTCTAACTATGGCTACACCTTC.

The CDR3 DNA is TGTGCCAGCAGCCCCGGACAGGGAGGAAACACCATATATTTT. Its protein is CASSPGQGGNTIYF. This chain uses TRBV7-2 with TRBJ1-3, with 8 bases that match TRBD1. This CDR3 is built from 14 residues. Germline assignment: CDR1 SGHTA and CDR2 FQGNSA. Unmatched junction bases numbered 4, after V lost 5 bases and J lost 4 bases. Together with reference TRBV7-2 and TRBJ1-3, the CDR3 gives the full variable domain: GAGVSQSPSNKVTEKGKDVELRCDPISGHTALYWYRQSLGQGLEFLIYFQGNSAPDKSGLPSDRFSAERTGGSVSTLTIQRTQQEDSAVYLCASSPGQGGNTIYFGEGSWLTVV.

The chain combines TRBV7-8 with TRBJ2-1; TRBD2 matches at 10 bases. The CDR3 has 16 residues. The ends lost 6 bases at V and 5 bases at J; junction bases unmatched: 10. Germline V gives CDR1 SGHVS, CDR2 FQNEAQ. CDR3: CASRSTLAGADNEQFF. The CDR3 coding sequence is TGTGCCAGCAGATCTACCCTAGCGGGAGCCGACAATGAGCAGTTCTTC.

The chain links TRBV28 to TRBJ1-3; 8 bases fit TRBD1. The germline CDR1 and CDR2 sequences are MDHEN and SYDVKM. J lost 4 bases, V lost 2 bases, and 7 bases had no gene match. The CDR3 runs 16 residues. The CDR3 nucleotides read TGTGCCAGCAGTTTAGGGACAGGACCTTGGGGAAACACCATATATTTT. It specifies CASSLGTGPWGNTIYF.

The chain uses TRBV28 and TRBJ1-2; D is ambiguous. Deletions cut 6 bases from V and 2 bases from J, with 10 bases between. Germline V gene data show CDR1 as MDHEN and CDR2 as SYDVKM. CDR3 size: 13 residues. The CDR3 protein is CASRVGINYGYTF. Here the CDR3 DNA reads TGTGCCAGCAGGGTGGGCATCAACTATGGCTACACCTTC.

The CDR3 DNA is TGTGCCACCAGTGTAGGGCTAGCTAGCACAGATACGCAGTATTTT. It is translated as CATSVGLASTDTQYF. The genes are TRBV24-1 and TRBJ2-3; D may be TRBD2 (5 bases). The CDR3 covers 15 residues. CDR1 KGHDR and CDR2 SFDVKD come from the germline V gene. V was cut by 5 bases and J by 0 bases, with 11 bases left in between.